What follows describes a single T cell receptor beta chain. What it binds is not known. Germline-derived CDR1 and CDR2 are SGHRS and YFSETQ. J gave up 0 bases and V 0 bases, and 5 bases lay outside the gene matches. This CDR3 region has 17 residues. The assay was carried out at the deep level. Libraries were prepared by immunoSEQ multiplex PCR; TCRdb keeps only in-frame clonotypes and omits some of them. The sample gives 2.5 million or so clones, roughly nine tenths of which show up once; roughly 0.14% is in the top ten. The data derive from a study of shared clonotypes between healthy human individuals. General observations from the study: The study generally estimated greater richness for naive than memory subsets.

A split of CD4+ cells into CD45RA+ naive and CD45RA-negative memory subsets was performed. The chain is built from TRBV5-1 and TRBJ2-1; 8 bases are shared with TRBD2. The receptor's source is a man aged 18 to 35 in good health. Sequencing used naive CD4+ T cells sorted from blood. Subset of the sample: CD45RA+ positively selected. The CDR3 DNA sequence: TGCGCCAGCAGCTTGGTTTTCGGGAGGGCCTCCTACAATGAGCAGTTCTTC. Translation gives CASSLVFGRASYNEQFF.